Listed below are T cell receptor beta chains from one sample, sequenced in a study of T-cell memory formation after mild COVID-19. A single record per CDR3 protein comes from TCRdb applying MiXCR to the 5' RACE reads. Found here are around 390,000 distinct CDR3 sequences, 16% of them singletons; the top ten hold roughly a fifth. Sequenced material: PBMCs or a T cell subset sorted from them (not recorded which). The receptors shown here come from a young man who had mild COVID-19 (a few samples of this study predate the infection). Cell type and time point are not known. CDR3s include the opening cysteine and the closing phenylalanine or tryptophan. D genes are given only for firm matches. Clone size is stated in some rows and not others, as once, few, many or a class when expanded.

TRBJ2-3 TRBV7-2 . few CASSGAADTQYF TGTGCCAGCAGCGGAGCGGCAGATACGCAGTATTTT
TRBJ1-4 TRBV28 TRBD1 few CASSSTGGGLEKLFF TGTGCCAGCAGTTCCACAGGGGGCGGACTAGAAAAACTGTTTTTT
TRBJ2-4 TRBV4-3 . . CASSQESQTDDIQYF TGCGCCAGCAGCCAAGAGAGCCAGACGGATGACATTCAGTACTTC
TRBJ1-2 TRBV10-3 TRBD1 . CAISEGTAYGYTF TGTGCCATCAGTGAGGGGACAGCATATGGCTACACCTTC
TRBJ2-5 TRBV7-6 . . CASSFLTGAGETQYF TGTGCCAGCAGCTTTTTAACGGGGGCCGGGGAGACCCAGTACTTC
TRBJ2-1 TRBV7-8 . few CASSAGSGIAYNEQFF TGTGCCAGCAGCGCTGGGTCCGGGATAGCCTACAATGAGCAGTTCTTC
TRBJ1-2 TRBV4-3 . few CASSHLGENYGYTF TGCGCCAGCAGCCACTTAGGTGAAAACTATGGCTACACCTTC
TRBJ2-5 TRBV4-2 . . CASSQRQQETQYF TGTGCCAGCAGCCAAAGGCAGCAAGAGACCCAGTACTTC
TRBJ1-5 TRBV6-2/TRBV6-3 . few CASSQTDFNQPQHF TGTGCCAGCAGCCAGACAGACTTCAATCAGCCCCAGCATTTT
TRBJ1-1 TRBV9 TRBD1 . CASSVGTGGLNTEAFF TGTGCCAGCAGCGTAGGGACAGGGGGCCTAAACACTGAAGCTTTCTTT
TRBJ1-1 TRBV7-8 TRBD1 few CASSSDRVEAFF TGTGCCAGCAGCTCGGACAGGGTCGAAGCTTTCTTT
TRBJ2-1 TRBV6-1 . many CASSGASGSLRNEQFF TGTGCCAGCAGTGGAGCTTCAGGGTCATTGAGAAATGAGCAGTTCTTC
TRBJ2-3 TRBV5-1 . few CASKGTLSTDTQYF TGCGCCAGCAAAGGGACGTTGAGCACAGATACGCAGTATTTT
TRBJ1-6 TRBV20-1 . . CSADPRADGSPLHF TGCAGTGCGGACCCCCGAGCGGACGGGTCACCCCTCCACTTT
TRBJ1-1 TRBV27 TRBD1 few CASSKGTGRGTEAFF TGTGCCAGCAGTAAAGGGACAGGGAGGGGGACTGAAGCTTTCTTT
TRBJ2-5 TRBV7-3 . few CASSFGHQETQYF TGTGCCAGCAGCTTCGGGCACCAAGAGACCCAGTACTTC
TRBJ1-1 TRBV6-5 . . CASSYSGRFNTEAFF TGTGCCAGCAGTTACTCCGGCAGATTTAACACTGAAGCTTTCTTT
TRBJ1-2 TRBV5-1 TRBD1 . CASQYATGYSYGYTF TGCGCCAGCCAGTACGCGACAGGGTACTCCTATGGCTACACCTTC
TRBJ1-3 TRBV6-5 . few CASGVRENTIYF TGTGCCAGCGGGGTCAGGGAAAACACCATATATTTT
TRBJ2-3 TRBV9 . . CASSVARSAADTQYF TGTGCCAGCAGCGTAGCCCGGTCCGCAGCAGATACGCAGTATTTT
TRBJ2-1 TRBV7-6 . . CASSLWGNEQFF TGTGCCAGCAGCTTGTGGGGGAATGAGCAGTTCTTC
TRBJ1-6 TRBV7-2 . many CASSLQNSYNSPLHF TGTGCCAGCAGCTTACAGAATTCATATAATTCACCCCTCCACTTT
TRBJ1-1 TRBV6-1 . . CASSFTGDTLANTEAFF TGTGCCAGCAGTTTTACAGGAGACACACTTGCTAACACTGAAGCTTTCTTT
TRBJ2-5 TRBV4-2 TRBD1 once CASSQDGRGLETQYF TGTGCCAGCAGCCAAGATGGCAGGGGGCTCGAGACCCAGTACTTC
TRBJ1-1 TRBV2 . few CASGESEAFF TGTGCCAGCGGAGAGAGTGAAGCTTTCTTT
TRBJ2-3 TRBV27 . . CASSLWGVLTDTQYF TGTGCCAGCAGTTTATGGGGGGTCTTGACAGATACGCAGTATTTT
TRBJ1-2 TRBV11-2 . few CASSTYYGYTF TGTGCCAGCAGCACGTACTATGGCTACACCTTC
TRBJ1-2 TRBV6-6 . few CASSGALGYYGYTF TGTGCCAGCAGCGGGGCGTTGGGATACTATGGCTACACCTTC
TRBJ2-3 TRBV10-3 TRBD2 . CAINPNPGLAGTNTQYF TGTGCCATCAATCCGAATCCGGGACTAGCGGGGACCAATACGCAGTATTTT
TRBJ1-1 TRBV2 . few CASRRQVGTMNTEAFF TGTGCCAGCAGACGCCAGGTAGGGACGATGAACACTGAAGCTTTCTTT
TRBJ2-1 TRBV4-3 . many CASSQERVTEQFF TGCGCCAGCAGCCAAGAGAGGGTGACTGAGCAGTTCTTC
TRBJ2-3 TRBV20-1 TRBD1 . CSAKRQGKITDTQYF TGCAGTGCTAAGCGACAGGGGAAAATCACAGATACGCAGTATTTT
TRBJ1-6 TRBV5-1 . . CASSLVGAGSISPLHF TGCGCCAGCAGCTTGGTAGGTGCAGGTAGCATTTCACCCCTCCACTTT
TRBJ2-1 TRBV23-1 TRBD1 few CASRGTGNGYNEQFF TGCGCCAGCAGAGGGACAGGGAATGGCTACAATGAGCAGTTCTTC
TRBJ2-2 TRBV7-3 . . CASSSKASPRELFF TGTGCCAGCAGCTCTAAGGCCTCCCCGAGGGAGCTGTTTTTT
TRBJ2-3 TRBV6-1 . . CASSESVKDTQYF TGTGCCAGCAGTGAAAGTGTGAAGGATACGCAGTATTTT
TRBJ2-5 TRBV12-3/TRBV12-4 TRBD2 . CASSQGLAGFQETQYF TGTGCCAGCAGTCAAGGACTAGCGGGGTTCCAAGAGACCCAGTACTTC
TRBJ2-5 TRBV6-1 . many CASSELVETQYF TGTGCCAGCAGTGAACTGGTAGAGACCCAGTACTTC
TRBJ1-1 TRBV6-5 TRBD1 few CASKTGIANTEAFF TGTGCCAGCAAGACAGGGATTGCGAACACTGAAGCTTTCTTT
TRBJ2-3 TRBV29-1 . few CSVPWGATDTQYF TGCAGCGTTCCCTGGGGGGCGACAGATACGCAGTATTTT
TRBJ1-5 TRBV20-1 . . CSAREHLGPQHF TGCAGTGCTAGAGAGCACTTAGGGCCCCAGCATTTT
TRBJ2-3 TRBV5-1 . few CASSPPRGMQAQYF TGCGCCAGCAGCCCCCCCCGCGGGATGCAGGCGCAGTATTTT
TRBJ2-5 TRBV5-1 . few CASSSGGPGETQYF TGCGCCAGCAGCTCCGGGGGGCCGGGAGAGACCCAGTACTTC
TRBJ2-2 TRBV13 . . CASSLGGWRELFF TGTGCCAGCAGCTTAGGTGGATGGCGGGAGCTGTTTTTT
TRBJ2-1 TRBV18 . . CASSRGQRGNEQFF TGTGCCAGCTCCCGCGGACAGAGGGGCAATGAGCAGTTCTTC
TRBJ1-4 TRBV5-1 . . CASSLDFGVEEKLFF TGCGCCAGCAGCTTGGATTTTGGGGTGGAGGAAAAACTGTTTTTT
TRBJ2-1 TRBV6-2/TRBV6-3 TRBD2 few CASSLRGAYNEQFF TGTGCCAGCAGTCTCCGGGGGGCCTACAATGAGCAGTTCTTC
TRBJ1-2 TRBV6-1 . . CASSEGDNFYGYTF TGTGCCAGCAGTGAAGGGGACAACTTCTATGGCTACACCTTC
TRBJ2-3 TRBV5-1 . few CASSLVPGSTDTQYF TGCGCCAGCAGCTTGGTCCCGGGCAGCACAGATACGCAGTATTTT
TRBJ1-3 TRBV20-1 . . CSAASGAEGGTIYF TGCAGTGCAGCTTCAGGGGCTGAGGGAGGCACCATATATTTT
TRBJ1-1 TRBV5-1 . many CASSLAGSEAFF TGCGCCAGCAGCTTGGCCGGGTCAGAAGCTTTCTTT
TRBJ1-6 TRBV5-1 . few CASSLGGGARNSPLHF TGCGCCAGCAGCTTGGGGGGCGGCGCGAGGAATTCACCCCTCCACTTT
TRBJ2-7 TRBV7-9 . . CASSSGMGESYEQYF TGTGCCAGCAGCTCTGGAATGGGGGAGTCCTACGAGCAGTACTTC
TRBJ2-3 TRBV5-1 . . CASSLSPDSNTDTQYF TGCGCCAGCAGCTTGTCTCCGGACAGTAACACAGATACGCAGTATTTT
TRBJ1-1 TRBV6-2/TRBV6-3 . many CASRLMGGTEAFF TGTGCCAGCAGATTGATGGGGGGCACTGAAGCTTTCTTT
TRBJ2-1 TRBV5-4 . few CASSLAAGDEQFF TGTGCCAGCAGCTTGGCCGCAGGGGATGAGCAGTTCTTC
TRBJ1-1 TRBV12-3/TRBV12-4 . . CASSLNVHTEAFF TGTGCCAGCAGTTTGAACGTCCACACTGAAGCTTTCTTT
TRBJ2-1 TRBV7-3 TRBD1 . CASSSTGGTYNEQFF TGTGCCAGCAGCTCCACAGGGGGGACCTACAATGAGCAGTTCTTC
TRBJ1-5 TRBV4-3 . few CASSQYPGSNQPQHF TGCGCCAGCAGCCAATATCCGGGGTCTAATCAGCCCCAGCATTTT